A selection of T cell receptor beta chains follows, all from one sample in a study of blood T cells in healthy people across ages. TCRdb recomputed calls from the 5' RACE reads with MiXCR, one row per CDR3 protein. In the table there are about 1.1 million distinct CDR3 sequences, 35% to 40% of which are singletons. The sequencing sample was made of blood. The receptors here all came from a man aged 18 to 29 in good health. The CDR3 runs from the conserved cysteine through the conserved F or W. A D gene is named only where the DNA matches it firmly. The size field is filled for only some rows; it gives once, few, many or a size class.

CDR3nt	CDR3aa	v_gene	d_gene	j_gene	abundance
TGTGCCAGCAGTCAGCCCAAGGATGAGCAGTTCTTC	CASSQPKDEQFF	TRBV28	.	TRBJ2-1	.
TGTGCCATCAGTGAGTCTGGGCGCGAGCAGTTCTTC	CAISESGREQFF	TRBV10-3	.	TRBJ2-1	few
TGCAGTGCAAGAGGTCACTTCAACTATGGCTACACCTTC	CSARGHFNYGYTF	TRBV20-1	.	TRBJ1-2	once
TGTGCCAGCAGCTTGCATGATGGGACAGGGCAGGGTTTCGGCAATCAGCCCCAGCATTTT	CASSLHDGTGQGFGNQPQHF	TRBV5-5	TRBD1	TRBJ1-5	.
TGTGCCAGCAGCTTTACTTTAGCGGGACTCAATGAGCAGTTCTTC	CASSFTLAGLNEQFF	TRBV7-3	TRBD2	TRBJ2-1	.
TGCAGTGCGCCCGACAGGGATAGCAATCAGCCCCAGCATTTT	CSAPDRDSNQPQHF	TRBV20-1	TRBD1	TRBJ1-5	.
TGCAGTGCTAGAGGGGAGATCGAATACAATGAGCAGTTCTTC	CSARGEIEYNEQFF	TRBV20-1	.	TRBJ2-1	few
TGTGCCAGCAGCCAAGTGGGGAGCGGAGCCGCCAAAAACATTCAGTACTTC	CASSQVGSGAAKNIQYF	TRBV4-2	.	TRBJ2-4	many
TGTGCCAGCAGCCAGTCACCAACGACTGAAGCTTTCTTT	CASSQSPTTEAFF	TRBV7-3	.	TRBJ1-1	few
TGCAGTGCAGGGGACAGGGGAAACACTGAAGCTTTCTTT	CSAGDRGNTEAFF	TRBV20-1	TRBD1	TRBJ1-1	.
TGTGCCAGCAGTCAAGATACGCAGTATTTT	CASSQDTQYF	TRBV12-3/TRBV12-4	.	TRBJ2-3	few
TGCAGTGCCCAACCTACAGGGGTTGGCTACACCTTC	CSAQPTGVGYTF	TRBV20-1	TRBD1	TRBJ1-2	.
TGTGCCAGCAGTTCAACGACAGGGAAGCTGGTGGGGAATGAGCAGTTCTTC	CASSSTTGKLVGNEQFF	TRBV12-3/TRBV12-4	TRBD1	TRBJ2-1	few
TGTGCCAGCAGCTTAGTAGGGGATGGCACTGAAGCTTTCTTT	CASSLVGDGTEAFF	TRBV11-2	.	TRBJ1-1	.
TGTGCCAGCAGTCCTACAGCGGGGACCCAGTACTTC	CASSPTAGTQYF	TRBV7-9	.	TRBJ2-5	.
TGTGCCAGCAGTCGTACTCCCCCCGGGGATCCCACAGATACGCAGTATTTT	CASSRTPPGDPTDTQYF	TRBV6-2/TRBV6-3	.	TRBJ2-3	.
TGCGCCAGCAGCTCACTACAGGGGGTGACTGGATCGAATGAGCAGTTCTTC	CASSSLQGVTGSNEQFF	TRBV5-1	TRBD1	TRBJ2-1	few
TGTGCCAGCAGAATGGGGGAGACCAAAAACATTCAGTACTTC	CASRMGETKNIQYF	TRBV12-3/TRBV12-4	.	TRBJ2-4	.
TGTGCCAGCAGTGGCGAGATTGAGGGACAGAGCATACACAATGAGCAGTTCTTC	CASSGEIEGQSIHNEQFF	TRBV12-3/TRBV12-4	TRBD1	TRBJ2-1	.
TGTGCCATCAACGTCCTACAGGGAAGTCAGCCCCAGCATTTT	CAINVLQGSQPQHF	TRBV10-3	.	TRBJ1-5	few
TGTGCCAGCAGCGGAGACGCGGACCCCCCGAGGTACAATGAGCAGTTCTTC	CASSGDADPPRYNEQFF	TRBV11-2	.	TRBJ2-1	few
TGCGCCAGCCGGGGGTTTTCCTACAATGAGCAGTACTTC	CASRGFSYNEQYF	TRBV5-1	.	TRBJ2-5	few
TGTGCCAGCAGCTTAGCTTCGGACCAGGCGCAAAACTATGGCTACACCTTC	CASSLASDQAQNYGYTF	TRBV7-9	.	TRBJ1-2	few
TGTGCCAGCAGTTTAGGGCAGGGCTACGATGAGCAGTTCTTC	CASSLGQGYDEQFF	TRBV12-3/TRBV12-4	.	TRBJ2-1	.
TGCGCCAGCAGTGGAAACAGGGGCAGGAACAATGAGCAGTTCTTC	CASSGNRGRNNEQFF	TRBV10-2	TRBD1	TRBJ2-1	.
TGCAGTGCTAGAGACAGGGGACTGAAGGAGGCAGCTAATGAAAAACTGTTTTTT	CSARDRGLKEAANEKLFF	TRBV20-1	.	TRBJ1-4	.
TGTGTCAGCAGTTTTAATCAGGGTTGGGAGACCCAGTACTTC	CVSSFNQGWETQYF	TRBV12-3/TRBV12-4	.	TRBJ2-5	.
TGTGCCACGGGGACAGGGATCACTGAAGCTTTCTTT	CATGTGITEAFF	TRBV6-1	TRBD1	TRBJ1-1	once
TGTGCCAGCAGGTCGCTTCGGGGTTCACCCCCCCACTTT	CASRSLRGSPPHF	TRBV2	.	TRBJ1-6	.
TGTGCCAGTAGTCCCCGACAGCGGACCACTGAAGCTTTCTTT	CASSPRQRTTEAFF	TRBV7-8	.	TRBJ1-1	.
TGTGCCAGCTCACAAAGTTCCAAACAGCCCCAGCATTTT	CASSQSSKQPQHF	TRBV18	.	TRBJ1-5	.
TGTGCCAGCAGTTCGACAGCAACCCACTATGGCTACACCTTC	CASSSTATHYGYTF	TRBV12-3/TRBV12-4	.	TRBJ1-2	few
TGTGCCAGCAGTTTTGAGGGACGGAGCTCCTACAATGAGCAGTACTTC	CASSFEGRSSYNEQYF	TRBV28	.	TRBJ2-7	.
TGTGCCAGCAGCCCTCCCCCGGGACTAGCGGGGGGGCCTGCCGGGGAGCTGTTTTTT	CASSPPPGLAGGPAGELFF	TRBV9	TRBD2	TRBJ2-2	.
TGTGCCAGCAGTTATGTGAAGACATCACTTGGCGAAAAACTGTTTTTT	CASSYVKTSLGEKLFF	TRBV27	.	TRBJ1-4	few
TGTGCCATCAGTAGGACAGACGAGCAGTACTTC	CAISRTDEQYF	TRBV10-3	.	TRBJ2-7	many
TGTGCCAGCAGCCCGTCGGACAGGACAAATAATTCACCCCTCCACTTT	CASSPSDRTNNSPLHF	TRBV7-9	TRBD1	TRBJ1-6	.
TGTGCCAGCAGTTTTGGTCCAGATTCACGGACATCACAAGAGACCCAGTACTTC	CASSFGPDSRTSQETQYF	TRBV28	.	TRBJ2-5	.
TGCAGCGTTGAAGATGGTGAAGGGGGCTCGTATGGCTACACCTTC	CSVEDGEGGSYGYTF	TRBV29-1	TRBD1	TRBJ1-2	.
TGTGCCAGCAGCGTAACCGGGCGGGGCAGGTCTAACTATGGCTACACCTTC	CASSVTGRGRSNYGYTF	TRBV9	.	TRBJ1-2	few
TGCAGTGCGACCGGGACTAGCGGGGGGGCGTTTGGTATTACAGATACGCAGTATTTT	CSATGTSGGAFGITDTQYF	TRBV20-1	TRBD2	TRBJ2-3	few
TGCAGCGTGGACAGGGGAGGGACCGGGGAGCTGTTTTTT	CSVDRGGTGELFF	TRBV29-1	TRBD1	TRBJ2-2	few
TGTGCTAGTGGTTTCCAGGTTGGAGGCTATGGCTACACCTTC	CASGFQVGGYGYTF	TRBV12-5	.	TRBJ1-2	few
TGCAGCGTTCGACAGGGGAGTATGCAGTACTTC	CSVRQGSMQYF	TRBV29-1	TRBD1	TRBJ2-7	.
TGCAGTGCCACATCCCGGGACAGGGATTACGAGCAGTACTTC	CSATSRDRDYEQYF	TRBV20-1	TRBD1	TRBJ2-7	.
TGTGCCAGCAGCTTTCCCGAGTGGGGGAAAAGTAGCACAGATACGCAGTATTTT	CASSFPEWGKSSTDTQYF	TRBV7-2	.	TRBJ2-3	many